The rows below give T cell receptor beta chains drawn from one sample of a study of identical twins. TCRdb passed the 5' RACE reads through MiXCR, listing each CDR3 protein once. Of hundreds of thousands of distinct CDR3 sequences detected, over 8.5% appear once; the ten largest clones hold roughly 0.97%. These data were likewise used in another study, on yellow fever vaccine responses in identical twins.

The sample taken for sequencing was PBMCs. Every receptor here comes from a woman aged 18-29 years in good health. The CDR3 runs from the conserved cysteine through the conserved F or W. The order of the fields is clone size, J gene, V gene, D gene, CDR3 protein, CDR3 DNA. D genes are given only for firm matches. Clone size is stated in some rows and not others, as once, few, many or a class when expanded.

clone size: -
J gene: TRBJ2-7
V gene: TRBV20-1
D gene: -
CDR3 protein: CSARAESSYEQYF
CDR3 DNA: TGCAGTGCTAGGGCGGAGAGCTCCTACGAGCAGTACTTC

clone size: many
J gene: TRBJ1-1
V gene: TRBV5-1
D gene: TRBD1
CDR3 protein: CASSSPDRGTEAFF
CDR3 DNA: TGCGCCAGCAGCTCCCCCGACAGGGGTACTGAAGCTTTCTTT

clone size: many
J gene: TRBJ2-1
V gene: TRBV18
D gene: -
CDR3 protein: CASSPPGLSSYNEQFF
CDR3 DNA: TGTGCCAGCTCACCACCAGGTTTGAGCTCCTACAATGAGCAGTTCTTC

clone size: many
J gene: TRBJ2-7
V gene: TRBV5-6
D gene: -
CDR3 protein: CASSVLSYEQYF
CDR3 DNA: TGTGCCAGCAGCGTGTTATCCTACGAGCAGTACTTC

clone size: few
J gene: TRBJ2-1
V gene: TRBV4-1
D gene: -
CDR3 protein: CASSQGERTVDNEQFF
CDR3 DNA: TGCGCCAGCAGCCAAGGCGAAAGGACAGTCGACAATGAGCAGTTCTTC

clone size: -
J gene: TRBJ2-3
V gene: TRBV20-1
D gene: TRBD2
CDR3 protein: CSARDFSGGLRDTQYF
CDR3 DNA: TGCAGTGCTAGAGATTTCAGCGGGGGCCTTCGTGATACGCAGTATTTT

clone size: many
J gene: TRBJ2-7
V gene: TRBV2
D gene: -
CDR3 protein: CAKERGISYEQYF
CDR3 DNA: TGTGCCAAAGAACGGGGAATCTCCTACGAGCAGTACTTC

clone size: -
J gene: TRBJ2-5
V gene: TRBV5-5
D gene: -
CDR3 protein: CASSPVGPSETQYF
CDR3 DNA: TGTGCCAGCAGCCCGGTGGGGCCAAGCGAGACCCAGTACTTC

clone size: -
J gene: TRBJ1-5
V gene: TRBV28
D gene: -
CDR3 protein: CASVPGGSNQPQHF
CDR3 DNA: TGTGCCAGCGTACCGGGGGGTAGCAATCAGCCCCAGCATTTT

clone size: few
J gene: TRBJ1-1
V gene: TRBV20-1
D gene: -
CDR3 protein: CSALQASGAFF
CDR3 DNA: TGCAGTGCATTACAGGCATCGGGGGCTTTCTTT

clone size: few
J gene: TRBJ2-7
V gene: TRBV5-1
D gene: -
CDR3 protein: CASSPTGNQEQYF
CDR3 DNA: TGCGCCAGCAGCCCCACAGGGAATCAAGAGCAGTACTTC

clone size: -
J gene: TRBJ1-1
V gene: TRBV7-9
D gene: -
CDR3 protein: CASMRAGGNTEAFF
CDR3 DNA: TGTGCCAGCATGAGGGCCGGGGGAAACACTGAAGCTTTCTTT

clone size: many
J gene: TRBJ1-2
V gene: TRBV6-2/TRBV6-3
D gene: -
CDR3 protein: CASSYPTEFYGYTF
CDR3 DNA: TGTGCCAGCAGTTACCCGACAGAGTTCTATGGCTACACCTTC

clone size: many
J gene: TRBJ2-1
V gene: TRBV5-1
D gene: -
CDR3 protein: CASSSLGVNEQFF
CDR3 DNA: TGCGCCAGCAGCTCCCTAGGGGTCAATGAGCAGTTCTTC

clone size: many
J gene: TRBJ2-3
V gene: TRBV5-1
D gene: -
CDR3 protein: CASSLDSGLDTQYF
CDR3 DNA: TGCGCCAGCAGCTTGGACAGTGGCCTGGATACGCAGTATTTT

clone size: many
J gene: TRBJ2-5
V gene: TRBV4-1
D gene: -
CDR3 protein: CASSQDPGLGETQYF
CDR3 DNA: TGCGCCAGCAGCCAAGATCCAGGGCTAGGGGAGACCCAGTACTTC

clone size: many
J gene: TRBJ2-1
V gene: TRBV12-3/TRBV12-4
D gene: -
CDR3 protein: CASSLSTLNEQFF
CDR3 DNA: TGTGCCAGCAGTTTAAGCACCCTCAATGAGCAGTTCTTC

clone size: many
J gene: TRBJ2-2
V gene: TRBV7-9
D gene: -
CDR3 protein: CASSLSGTLLVRELFF
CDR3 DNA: TGTGCCAGCAGCTTGTCCGGGACACTCTTAGTCCGGGAGCTGTTTTTT

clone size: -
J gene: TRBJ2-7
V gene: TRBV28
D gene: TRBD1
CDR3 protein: CASSGDGFQGAYEQYF
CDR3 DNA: TGTGCCAGCAGCGGGGATGGATTTCAGGGGGCTTACGAGCAGTACTTC

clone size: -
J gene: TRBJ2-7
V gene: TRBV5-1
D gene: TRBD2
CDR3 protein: CASKPGLASEQYF
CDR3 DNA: TGCGCCAGTAAACCGGGACTAGCCTCCGAGCAGTACTTC

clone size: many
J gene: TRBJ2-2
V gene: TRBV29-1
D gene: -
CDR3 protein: CSVRGNTGELFF
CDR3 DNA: TGCAGCGTTCGGGGAAACACCGGGGAGCTGTTTTTT

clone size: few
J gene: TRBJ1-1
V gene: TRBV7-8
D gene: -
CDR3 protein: CASRIYTGTGTEAFF
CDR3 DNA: TGTGCCAGCCGAATCTATACCGGGACCGGCACTGAAGCTTTCTTT

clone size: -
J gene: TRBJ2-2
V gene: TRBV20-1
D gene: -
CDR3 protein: CSARGRQATGELFF
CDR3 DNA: TGCAGTGCTAGAGGACGACAGGCCACCGGGGAGCTGTTTTTT

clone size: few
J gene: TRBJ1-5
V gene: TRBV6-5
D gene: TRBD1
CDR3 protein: CASSYRQGYQPQHF
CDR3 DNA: TGTGCCAGCAGTTATAGACAGGGGTATCAGCCCCAGCATTTT

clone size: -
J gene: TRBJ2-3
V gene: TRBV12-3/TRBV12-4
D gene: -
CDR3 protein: CASSLNVLAGVDTDTQYF
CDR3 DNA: TGTGCCAGCAGTTTAAACGTTCTTGCGGGCGTTGACACAGATACGCAGTATTTT

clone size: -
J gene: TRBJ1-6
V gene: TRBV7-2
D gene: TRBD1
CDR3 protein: CASSLKDRVNSPLHF
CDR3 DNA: TGTGCCAGCAGCTTAAAGGACAGGGTGAATTCACCCCTCCACTTT

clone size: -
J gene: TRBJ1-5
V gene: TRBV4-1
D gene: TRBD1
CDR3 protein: CASSQGDSESNQPQHF
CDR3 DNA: TGCGCCAGCAGCCAAGGGGACAGTGAGAGCAATCAGCCCCAGCATTTT

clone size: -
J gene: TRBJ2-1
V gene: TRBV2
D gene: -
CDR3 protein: CAGNGINPRGEQFF
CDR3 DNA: TGTGCCGGCAACGGGATAAACCCGAGGGGTGAGCAGTTCTTC

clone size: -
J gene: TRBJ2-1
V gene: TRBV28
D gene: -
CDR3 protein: CCCGGGGNNEQFF
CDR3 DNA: TGTTGCTGCGGGGGCGGGGGTAACAATGAGCAGTTCTTC

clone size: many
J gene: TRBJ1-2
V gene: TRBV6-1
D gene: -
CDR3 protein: CASSLREGYGYTF
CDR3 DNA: TGTGCCAGCAGTCTCAGGGAGGGCTATGGCTACACCTTC

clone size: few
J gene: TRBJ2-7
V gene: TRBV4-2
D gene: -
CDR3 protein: CASSQATESYEQYF
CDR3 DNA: TGTGCCAGCAGCCAAGCCACAGAATCCTACGAGCAGTACTTC

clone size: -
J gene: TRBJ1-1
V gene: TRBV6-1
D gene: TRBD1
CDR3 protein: CASRGDRGLDTEAFF
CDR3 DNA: TGTGCCAGCAGGGGGGACAGGGGGCTGGACACTGAAGCTTTCTTT

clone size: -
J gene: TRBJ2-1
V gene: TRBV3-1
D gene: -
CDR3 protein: CASSQGWNNEQFF
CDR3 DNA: TGTGCCAGCAGCCAAGGCTGGAACAATGAGCAGTTCTTC

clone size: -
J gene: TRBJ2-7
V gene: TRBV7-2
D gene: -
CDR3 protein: CASSHTRDTYEQYF
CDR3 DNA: TGTGCCAGCAGCCATACACGGGACACCTACGAGCAGTACTTC

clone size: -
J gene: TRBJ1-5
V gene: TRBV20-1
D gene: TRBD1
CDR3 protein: CSAREDRGRQPQHF
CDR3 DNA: TGCAGTGCTAGGGAGGACAGGGGAAGACAGCCCCAGCATTTT

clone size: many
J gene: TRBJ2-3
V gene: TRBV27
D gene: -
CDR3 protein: CASSSLGIGTDTQYF
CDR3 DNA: TGTGCCAGCAGTTCCCTAGGGATAGGCACAGATACGCAGTATTTT

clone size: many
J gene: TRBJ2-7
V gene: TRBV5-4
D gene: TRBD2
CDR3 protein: CASSLTSGARSYEQYF
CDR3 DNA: TGTGCCAGCAGCTTGACTAGCGGGGCCCGGAGCTACGAGCAGTACTTC

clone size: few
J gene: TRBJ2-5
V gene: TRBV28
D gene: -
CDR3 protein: CASKTRVPETQYF
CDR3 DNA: TGTGCCAGCAAAACCAGGGTGCCAGAGACCCAGTACTTC

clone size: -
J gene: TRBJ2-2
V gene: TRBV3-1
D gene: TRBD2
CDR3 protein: CASSPGLAPGELFF
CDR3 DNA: TGTGCCAGCAGCCCAGGACTAGCTCCCGGGGAGCTGTTTTTT

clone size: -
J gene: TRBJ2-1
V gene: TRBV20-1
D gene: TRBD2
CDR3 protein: CSASDTGTSIYNEQFF
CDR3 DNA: TGCAGTGCTAGTGATACCGGGACTAGCATCTACAATGAGCAGTTCTTC